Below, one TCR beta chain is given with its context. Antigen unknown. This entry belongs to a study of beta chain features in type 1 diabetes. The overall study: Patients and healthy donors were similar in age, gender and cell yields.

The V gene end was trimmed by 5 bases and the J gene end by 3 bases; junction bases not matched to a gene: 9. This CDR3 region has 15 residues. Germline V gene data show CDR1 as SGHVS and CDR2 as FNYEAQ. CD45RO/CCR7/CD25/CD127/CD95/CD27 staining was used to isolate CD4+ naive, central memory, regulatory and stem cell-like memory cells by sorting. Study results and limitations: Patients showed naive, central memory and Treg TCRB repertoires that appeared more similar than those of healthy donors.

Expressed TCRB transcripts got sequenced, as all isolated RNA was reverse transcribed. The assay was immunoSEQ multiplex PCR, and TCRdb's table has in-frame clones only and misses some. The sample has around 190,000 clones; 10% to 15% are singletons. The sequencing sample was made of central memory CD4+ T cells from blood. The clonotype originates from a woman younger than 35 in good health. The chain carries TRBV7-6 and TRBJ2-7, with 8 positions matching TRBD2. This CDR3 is CASSPTVGRVYEQYF. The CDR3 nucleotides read TGTGCCAGCAGCCCCACAGTCGGGAGGGTCTACGAGCAGTACTTC. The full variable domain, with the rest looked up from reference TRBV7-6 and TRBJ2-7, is GAGVSQSPRYKVTKRGQDVALRCDPISGHVSLYWYRQALGQGPEFLTYFNYEAQQDKSGLPNDRFSAERPEGSISTLTIQRTEQRDSAMYRCASSPTVGRVYEQYFGPGTRLTVT.